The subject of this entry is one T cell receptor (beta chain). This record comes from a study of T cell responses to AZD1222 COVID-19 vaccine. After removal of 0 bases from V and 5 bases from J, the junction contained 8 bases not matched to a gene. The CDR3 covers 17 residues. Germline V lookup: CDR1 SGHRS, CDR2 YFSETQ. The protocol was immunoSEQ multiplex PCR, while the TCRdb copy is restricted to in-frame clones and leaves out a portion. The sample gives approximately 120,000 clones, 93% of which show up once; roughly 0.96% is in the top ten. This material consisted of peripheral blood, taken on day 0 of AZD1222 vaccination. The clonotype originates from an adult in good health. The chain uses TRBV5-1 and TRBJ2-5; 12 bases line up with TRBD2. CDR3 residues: CASSLGTSGATLETQYF. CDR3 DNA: TGCGCCAGCAGCTTGGGGACTAGCGGGGCCACGCTGGAGACCCAGTACTTC.